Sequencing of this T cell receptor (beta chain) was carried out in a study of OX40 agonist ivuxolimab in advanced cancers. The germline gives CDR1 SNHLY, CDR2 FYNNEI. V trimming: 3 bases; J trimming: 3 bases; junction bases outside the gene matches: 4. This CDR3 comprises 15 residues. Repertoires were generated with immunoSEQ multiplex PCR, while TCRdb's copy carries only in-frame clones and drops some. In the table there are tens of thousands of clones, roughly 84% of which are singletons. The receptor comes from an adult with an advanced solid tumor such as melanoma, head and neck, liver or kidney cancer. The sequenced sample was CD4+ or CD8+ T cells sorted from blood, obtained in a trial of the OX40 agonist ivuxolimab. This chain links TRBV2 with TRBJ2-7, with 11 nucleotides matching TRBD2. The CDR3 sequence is CASSDGSGGGYEQYF. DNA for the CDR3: TGTGCCAGCAGTGACGGTAGCGGGGGGGGCTACGAGCAGTACTTC.